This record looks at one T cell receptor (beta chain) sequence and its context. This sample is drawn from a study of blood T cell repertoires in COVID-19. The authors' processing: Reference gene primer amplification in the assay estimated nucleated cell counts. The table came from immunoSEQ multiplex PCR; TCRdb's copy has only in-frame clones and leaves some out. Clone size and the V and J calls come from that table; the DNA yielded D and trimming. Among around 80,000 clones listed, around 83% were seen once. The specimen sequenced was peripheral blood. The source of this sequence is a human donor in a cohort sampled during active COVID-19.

The CDR3: CASRGTGTTEAFF. DNA for the CDR3: TGTGCCAGCAGGGGAACAGGGACCACTGAAGCTTTCTTT. This chain uses TRBV25-1 with TRBJ1-1, with a weak D call TRBD1 (6 bases). The germline gives CDR1 MGHDK, CDR2 SYGVNS. CDR3 length equals 13 residues. V was trimmed by 6 bases and J by 4 bases, leaving 12 bases between them.